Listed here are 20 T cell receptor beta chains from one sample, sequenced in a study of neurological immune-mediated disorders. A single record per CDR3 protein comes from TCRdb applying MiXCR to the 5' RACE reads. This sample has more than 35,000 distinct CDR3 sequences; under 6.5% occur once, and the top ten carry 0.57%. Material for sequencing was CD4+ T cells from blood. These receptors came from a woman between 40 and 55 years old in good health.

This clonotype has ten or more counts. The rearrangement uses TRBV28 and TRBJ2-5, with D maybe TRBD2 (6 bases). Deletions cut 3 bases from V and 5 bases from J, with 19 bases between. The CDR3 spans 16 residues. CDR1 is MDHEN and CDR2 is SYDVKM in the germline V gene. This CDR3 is CASSFIGTPREETQYF. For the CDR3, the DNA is TGTGCCAGCAGTTTTATAGGGACGCCCCGGGAGGAGACCCAGTACTTC.

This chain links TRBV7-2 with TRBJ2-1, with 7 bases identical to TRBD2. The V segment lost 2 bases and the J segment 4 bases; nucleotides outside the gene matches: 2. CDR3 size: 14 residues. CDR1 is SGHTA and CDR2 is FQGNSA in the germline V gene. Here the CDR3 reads CASSLTSAYNEQFF. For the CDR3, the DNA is TGTGCCAGCAGCTTAACTAGCGCTTACAATGAGCAGTTCTTC.

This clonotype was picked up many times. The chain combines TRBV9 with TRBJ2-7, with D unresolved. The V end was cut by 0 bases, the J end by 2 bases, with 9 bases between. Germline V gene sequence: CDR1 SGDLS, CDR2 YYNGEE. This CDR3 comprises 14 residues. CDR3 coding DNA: TGTGCCAGCAGCGTAGCTGGGCAAGCCTACGAGCAGTACTTC. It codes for CASSVAGQAYEQYF. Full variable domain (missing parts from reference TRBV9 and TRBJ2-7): DSGVTQTPKHLITATGQRVTLRCSPRSGDLSVYWYQQSLDQGLQFLIQYYNGEERAKGNILERFSAQQFPDLHSELNLSSLELGDSALYFCASSVAGQAYEQYFGPGTRLTVT.

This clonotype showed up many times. CDR3 sequence (DNA): TGCGCCAGCAGCTTGGGGGGGACCCCTATGGAGACCCAGTACTTC. It is translated as CASSLGGTPMETQYF. The V and J genes are TRBV5-1 and TRBJ2-5; D is perhaps TRBD1 or TRBD2 (5 bases each). Germline values: CDR1 SGHRS, CDR2 YFSETQ. The CDR3 covers 15 residues. Trimming removed 0 bases from V and 5 bases from J, with 14 bases in between. The entire variable domain, with the rest obtained from reference TRBV5-1 and TRBJ2-5, is as follows: KAGVTQTPRYLIKTRGQQVTLSCSPISGHRSVSWYQQTPGQGLQFLFEYFSETQRNKGNFPGRFSGRQFSNSRSEMNVSTLELGDSALYLCASSLGGTPMETQYFGPGTRLLVL.

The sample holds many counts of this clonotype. In nucleotides, the CDR3 is TGCGCCAGCAGCCAAGATGGGGGACAGGGGTGGAATCGTGCGGGCAATCAGCCCCAGCATTTT. It is translated as CASSQDGGQGWNRAGNQPQHF. The V gene is TRBV4-3, the J gene TRBJ1-5; TRBD1 matches at 10 bases. CDR3 length equals 21 residues. Trimming removed 0 bases from V and 2 bases from J; junction bases left unmatched: 16. CDR1 is LGHNA, CDR2 YSLEER, per germline.

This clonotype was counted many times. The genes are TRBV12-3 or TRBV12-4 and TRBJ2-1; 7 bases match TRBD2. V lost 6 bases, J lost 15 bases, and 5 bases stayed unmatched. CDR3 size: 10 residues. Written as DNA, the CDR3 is TGTGCCAGCAGGCGGGGGAAACTGTTCTTC. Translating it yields CASRRGKLFF.

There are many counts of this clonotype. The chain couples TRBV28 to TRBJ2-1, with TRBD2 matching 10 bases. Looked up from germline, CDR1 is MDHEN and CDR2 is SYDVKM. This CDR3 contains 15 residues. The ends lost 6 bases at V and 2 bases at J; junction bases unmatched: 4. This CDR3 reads CASSPTSGTYNEQFF. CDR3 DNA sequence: TGTGCCAGCAGCCCAACTAGCGGGACCTACAATGAGCAGTTCTTC. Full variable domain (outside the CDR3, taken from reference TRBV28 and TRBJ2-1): DVKVTQSSRYLVKRTGEKVFLECVQDMDHENMFWYRQDPGLGLRLIYFSYDVKMKEKGDIPEGYSVSREKKERFSLILESASTNQTSMYLCASSPTSGTYNEQFFGPGTRLTVL.

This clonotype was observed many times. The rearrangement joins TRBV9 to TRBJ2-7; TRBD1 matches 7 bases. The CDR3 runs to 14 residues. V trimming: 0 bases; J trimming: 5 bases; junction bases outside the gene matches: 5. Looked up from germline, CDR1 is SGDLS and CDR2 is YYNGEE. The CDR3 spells CASSVEGTADEQYF. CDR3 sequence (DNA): TGTGCCAGCAGCGTAGAGGGGACAGCGGACGAGCAGTACTTC.

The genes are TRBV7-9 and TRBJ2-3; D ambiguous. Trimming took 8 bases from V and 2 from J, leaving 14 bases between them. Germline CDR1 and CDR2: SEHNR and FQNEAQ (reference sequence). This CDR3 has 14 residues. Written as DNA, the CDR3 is TGTGCCAGCCTCGGTCTACCCTACACAGATACGCAGTATTTT. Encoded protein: CASLGLPYTDTQYF.

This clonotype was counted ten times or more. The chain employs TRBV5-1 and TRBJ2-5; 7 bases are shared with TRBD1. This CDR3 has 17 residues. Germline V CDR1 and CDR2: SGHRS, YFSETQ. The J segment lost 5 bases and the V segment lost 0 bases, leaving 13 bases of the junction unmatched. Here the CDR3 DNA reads TGCGCCAGCAGCTTGGTGTCTACAGGGGTTGGAGCGGAGACCCAGTACTTC. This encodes CASSLVSTGVGAETQYF. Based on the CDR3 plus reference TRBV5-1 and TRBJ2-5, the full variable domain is KAGVTQTPRYLIKTRGQQVTLSCSPISGHRSVSWYQQTPGQGLQFLFEYFSETQRNKGNFPGRFSGRQFSNSRSEMNVSTLELGDSALYLCASSLVSTGVGAETQYFGPGTRLLVL.

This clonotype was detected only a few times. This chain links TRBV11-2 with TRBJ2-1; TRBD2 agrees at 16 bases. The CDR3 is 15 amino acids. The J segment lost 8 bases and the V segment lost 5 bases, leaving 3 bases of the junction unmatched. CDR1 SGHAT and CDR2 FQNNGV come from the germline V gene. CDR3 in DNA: TGTGCCAGCAGCCAGGGACTAGCGGGAGGGGATGAGCAGTTCTTC. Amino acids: CASSQGLAGGDEQFF.

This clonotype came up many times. CDR3 sequence: CATSDPAGLETQYF. In nucleotides, the CDR3 is TGTGCCACCAGTGATCCTGCAGGGTTAGAGACCCAGTACTTC. The chain has TRBV24-1 and TRBJ2-5, with D possibly being TRBD1 (5 bases). The V gene's germline CDR1 is KGHDR and CDR2 SFDVKD. The CDR3 runs 14 residues. V was clipped by 3 bases and J by 4 bases, with 11 bases between them.

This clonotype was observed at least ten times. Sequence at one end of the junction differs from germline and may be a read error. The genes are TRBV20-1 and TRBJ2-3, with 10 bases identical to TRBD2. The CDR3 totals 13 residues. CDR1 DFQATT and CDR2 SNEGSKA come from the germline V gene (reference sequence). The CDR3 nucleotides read TGCAGTGCTAGCCTAGCGGGAGCAGATACGCTGTATTTT. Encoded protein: CSASLAGADTLYF.

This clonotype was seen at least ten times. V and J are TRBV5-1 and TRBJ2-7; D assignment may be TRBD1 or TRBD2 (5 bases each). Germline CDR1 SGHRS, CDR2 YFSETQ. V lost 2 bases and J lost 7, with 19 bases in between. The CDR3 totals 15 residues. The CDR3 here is CASSLFGTASEEQYF. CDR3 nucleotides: TGCGCCAGCAGCTTATTCGGGACGGCATCCGAGGAGCAGTACTTC. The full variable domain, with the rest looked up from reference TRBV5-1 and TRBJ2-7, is KAGVTQTPRYLIKTRGQQVTLSCSPISGHRSVSWYQQTPGQGLQFLFEYFSETQRNKGNFPGRFSGRQFSNSRSEMNVSTLELGDSALYLCASSLFGTASEEQYFGPGTRLTVT.

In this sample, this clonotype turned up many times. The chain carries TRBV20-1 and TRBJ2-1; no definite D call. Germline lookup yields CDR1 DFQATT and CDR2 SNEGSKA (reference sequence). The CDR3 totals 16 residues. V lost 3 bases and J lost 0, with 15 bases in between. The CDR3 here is CSASGGLPSSYNEQFF. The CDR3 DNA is TGCAGTGCTAGTGGTGGGCTACCGAGCTCCTACAATGAGCAGTTCTTC.

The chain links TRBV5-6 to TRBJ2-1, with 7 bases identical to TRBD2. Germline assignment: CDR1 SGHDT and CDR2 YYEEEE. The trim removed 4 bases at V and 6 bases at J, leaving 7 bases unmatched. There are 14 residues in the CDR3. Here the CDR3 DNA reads TGTGCCAGCAGCCTGGGCGGGAGTGGCAATGAGCAGTTCTTC. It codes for CASSLGGSGNEQFF.

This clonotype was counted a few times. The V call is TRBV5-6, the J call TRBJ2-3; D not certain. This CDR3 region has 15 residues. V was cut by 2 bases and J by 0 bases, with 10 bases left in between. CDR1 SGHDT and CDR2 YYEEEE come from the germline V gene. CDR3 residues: CASSLPVVSTDTQYF. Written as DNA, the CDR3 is TGTGCCAGCAGCTTACCGGTGGTGAGCACAGATACGCAGTATTTT.

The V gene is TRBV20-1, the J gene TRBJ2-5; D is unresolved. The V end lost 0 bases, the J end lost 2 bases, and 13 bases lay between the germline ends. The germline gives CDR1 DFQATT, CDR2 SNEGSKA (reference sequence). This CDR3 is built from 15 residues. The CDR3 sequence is CSARDQAVAQETQYF. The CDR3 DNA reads TGCAGTGCTAGAGACCAGGCGGTCGCACAAGAGACCCAGTACTTC.

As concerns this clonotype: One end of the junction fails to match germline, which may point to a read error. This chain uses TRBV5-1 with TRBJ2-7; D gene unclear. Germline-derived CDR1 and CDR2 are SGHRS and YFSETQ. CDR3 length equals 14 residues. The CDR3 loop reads CASSPLGPSYGQYF. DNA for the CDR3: TGCGCCAGCAGCCCGCTCGGCCCCTCCTACGGGCAGTACTTT.

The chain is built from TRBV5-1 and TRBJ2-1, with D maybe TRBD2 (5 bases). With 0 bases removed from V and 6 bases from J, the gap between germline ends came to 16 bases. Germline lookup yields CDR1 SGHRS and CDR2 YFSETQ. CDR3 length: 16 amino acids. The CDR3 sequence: CASSLARLPRFNEQFF. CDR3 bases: TGCGCCAGCAGCTTGGCCAGACTACCAAGGTTCAATGAGCAGTTCTTC.